Listed below are T cell receptor beta chains from one sample, sequenced in a study of cytomegalovirus exposure and HLA in healthy donors. Sequencing used immunoSEQ multiplex PCR; TCRdb keeps in-frame clones, though not all of them. The repertoire consists of around 84,000 clones, with 60% to 80% occurring once and the leading ten covering about 3%. What was sequenced was PBMCs. The receptors were sampled from a man between 50 and 59 years old in good health and CMV-seronegative. CDR3s leave out the opening cysteine and the closing phenylalanine or tryptophan.

v_call: TRBV27; cdr3_aa: ASSRAGTGTYEQY
v_call: TRBV5-4; cdr3_aa: ASSLVTVNYGYT
v_call: TRBV6-5; cdr3_aa: ASTSDRKAF
v_call: TRBV18; cdr3_aa: ASSGGRNEKLF
v_call: TRBV10-3; cdr3_aa: AIRSDRGLGYT
v_call: TRBV18; cdr3_aa: ASSRTQNTEAF
v_call: TRBV4-2; cdr3_aa: ASSQRGEQY
v_call: TRBV10-1; cdr3_aa: ASSMNTGELF
v_call: TRBV7-9; cdr3_aa: ASSPGTPQETQY
v_call: TRBV9; cdr3_aa: ASSPQTGAQGGYT
v_call: TRBV7-2; cdr3_aa: ASSLAGTDSYEQY
v_call: TRBV18; cdr3_aa: ASSNGGGSYEQY
v_call: TRBV27; cdr3_aa: ASSLRGEQY
v_call: TRBV27; cdr3_aa: ASSQTSGVGYEQY
v_call: TRBV18; cdr3_aa: ASSQGTDSSPQH
v_call: TRBV4-2; cdr3_aa: ASSQEGYSFSGANVLT
v_call: TRBV30; cdr3_aa: AWSQGGGYT
v_call: TRBV5-6; cdr3_aa: ASSYIRSSYNEQF
v_call: TRBV7-9; cdr3_aa: ASLGGREAF
v_call: TRBV19; cdr3_aa: ASSPRTEVGNEQF
v_call: TRBV18; cdr3_aa: ASSPKSQGAGEAF
v_call: TRBV7-3; cdr3_aa: ASSRGATDTQY
v_call: TRBV28; cdr3_aa: ASSLLTRTSGEGADTQY
v_call: TRBV5-4; cdr3_aa: ASSLFGWTDTQY
v_call: TRBV6-1; cdr3_aa: ASSAPGTDYGYT
v_call: TRBV7-9; cdr3_aa: ASSLGTGVQNEKLF
v_call: TRBV7-6; cdr3_aa: ASSQGFRDEQY
v_call: TRBV30; cdr3_aa: AWRKGAATEAF
v_call: TRBV10-2; cdr3_aa: ASSPSSRNEQF
v_call: TRBV27; cdr3_aa: ASSVRTGGRTGELF
v_call: TRBV18; cdr3_aa: ASSPQLLSGPLSKGEQY
v_call: TRBV5-1; cdr3_aa: ASSKDSTGSYNSPLH
v_call: TRBV4-2; cdr3_aa: ASSQTGTGNQPQH
v_call: TRBV5-4; cdr3_aa: ASSWGTGNNEQF
v_call: TRBV27; cdr3_aa: ASSLSTDRGQKDTQY
v_call: TRBV5-6; cdr3_aa: ASGRQGLMNTEAF